A single T cell receptor beta chain is shown here with its context. Some clones are missing from TCRdb's copy, which holds only in-frame ones; the method was immunoSEQ multiplex PCR. The sample has under 80,000 clones, 83% seen once; the top ten hold around 6%. This sample was included in a study of blood T cell repertoires in COVID-19. As for the study in general: Italy, Spain and the United States were the sources of the convalescent and acute COVID-19 samples.

Germline V gene lookup returns CDR1 LNHDA and CDR2 SQIVND (reference sequence). The V end was cut by 3 bases, the J end by 3 bases, with 8 bases between. This CDR3 is 13 amino acids long. The chain links TRBV19 to TRBJ1-1, with D possibly matching TRBD1 (5 bases). The sample comprised peripheral blood. This clonotype was obtained from a woman aged 55-69 years with acute or convalescent COVID-19. The CDR3 bases are TGTGCCAGTAGTATCGGGGGAGACACTGAAGCTTTCTTT. Translated: CASSIGGDTEAFF.